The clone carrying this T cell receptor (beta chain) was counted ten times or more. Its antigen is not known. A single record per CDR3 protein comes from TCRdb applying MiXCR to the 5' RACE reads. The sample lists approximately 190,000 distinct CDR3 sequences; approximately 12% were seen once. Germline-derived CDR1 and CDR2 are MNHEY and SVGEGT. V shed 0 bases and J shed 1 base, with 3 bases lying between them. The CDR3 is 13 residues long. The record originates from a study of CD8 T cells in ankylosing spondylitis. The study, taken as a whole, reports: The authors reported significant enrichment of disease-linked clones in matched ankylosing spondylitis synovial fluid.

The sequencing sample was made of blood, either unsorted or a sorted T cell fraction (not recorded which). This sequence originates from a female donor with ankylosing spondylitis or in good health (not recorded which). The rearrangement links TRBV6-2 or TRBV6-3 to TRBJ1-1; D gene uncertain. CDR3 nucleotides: TGTGCCAGCAGTTACTCGAGGAACACTGAAGCTTTCTTT. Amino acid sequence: CASSYSRNTEAFF.